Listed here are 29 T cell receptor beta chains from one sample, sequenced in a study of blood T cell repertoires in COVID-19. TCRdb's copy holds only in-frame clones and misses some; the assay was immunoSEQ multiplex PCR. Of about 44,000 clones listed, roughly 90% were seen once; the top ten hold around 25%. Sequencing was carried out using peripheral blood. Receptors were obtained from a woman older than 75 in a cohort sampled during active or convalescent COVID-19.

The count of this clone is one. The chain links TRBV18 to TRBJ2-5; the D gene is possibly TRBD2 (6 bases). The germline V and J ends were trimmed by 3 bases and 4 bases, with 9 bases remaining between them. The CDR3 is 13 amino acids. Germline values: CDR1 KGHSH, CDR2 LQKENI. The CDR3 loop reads CASSPSGGETQYF. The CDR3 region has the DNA TGTGCCAGCTCACCGTCCGGGGGAGAGACCCAGTACTTC.

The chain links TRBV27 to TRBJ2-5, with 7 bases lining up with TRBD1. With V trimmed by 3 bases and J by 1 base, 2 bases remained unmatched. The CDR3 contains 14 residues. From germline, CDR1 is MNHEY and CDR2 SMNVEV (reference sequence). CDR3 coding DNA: TGTGCCAGCAGTTTCAGGGGGTCCCAAGAGACCCAGTACTTC. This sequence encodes CASSFRGSQETQYF.

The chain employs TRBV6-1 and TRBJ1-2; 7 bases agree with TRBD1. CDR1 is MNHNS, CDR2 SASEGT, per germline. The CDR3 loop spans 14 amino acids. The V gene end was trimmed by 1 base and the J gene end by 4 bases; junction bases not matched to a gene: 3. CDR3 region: CASSEVDRAYGYTF. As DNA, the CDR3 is TGTGCCAGCAGTGAAGTCGACAGGGCCTATGGCTACACCTTC.

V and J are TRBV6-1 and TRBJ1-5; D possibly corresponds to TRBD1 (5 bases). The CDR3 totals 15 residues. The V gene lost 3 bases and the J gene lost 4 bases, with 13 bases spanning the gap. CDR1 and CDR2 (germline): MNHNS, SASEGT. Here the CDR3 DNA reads TGTGCCAGCAGTGATCGACAGTCCGAGAATCAGCCCCAGCATTTT. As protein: CASSDRQSENQPQHF.

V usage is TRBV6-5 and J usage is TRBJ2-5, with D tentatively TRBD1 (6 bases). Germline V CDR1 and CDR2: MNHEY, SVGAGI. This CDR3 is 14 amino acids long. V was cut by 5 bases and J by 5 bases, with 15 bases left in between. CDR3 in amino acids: CASSRGQQIETQYF. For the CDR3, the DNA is TGTGCCAGCAGTAGAGGACAGCAAATCGAGACCCAGTACTTC.

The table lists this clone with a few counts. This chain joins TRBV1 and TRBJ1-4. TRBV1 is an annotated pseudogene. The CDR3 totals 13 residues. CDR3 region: CTSSPSTPEKLFF. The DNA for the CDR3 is TGCACCAGCAGCCCTAGTACACCTGAAAAACTGTTTTTT.

The CDR3 sequence: CASSRGQGGQPQHF. The CDR3 DNA follows: TGTGCCAGCAGCCGCGGACAGGGTGGTCAGCCCCAGCATTTT. The gene calls are TRBV5-6 and TRBJ1-5; 8 bases line up with TRBD1. J was trimmed by 6 bases and V by 4 bases; bases with no gene match: 6. CDR1 is SGHDT, CDR2 YYEEEE, per germline. The CDR3 covers 14 residues. The entire variable domain, with the rest obtained from reference TRBV5-6 and TRBJ1-5, is as follows: DAGVTQSPTHLIKTRGQQVTLRCSPKSGHDTVSWYQQALGQGPQFIFQYYEEEERQRGNFPDRFSGHQFPNYSSELNVNALLLGDSALYLCASSRGQGGQPQHFGDGTRLSIL.

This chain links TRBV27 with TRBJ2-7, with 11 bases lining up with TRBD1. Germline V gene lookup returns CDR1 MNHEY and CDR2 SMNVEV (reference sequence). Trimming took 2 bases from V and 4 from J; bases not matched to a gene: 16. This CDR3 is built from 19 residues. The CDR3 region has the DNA TGTGCCAGCAGTTTAATGAGTCTCAGCCCGGGACAGGGGGTTTACGAGCAGTACTTC. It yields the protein CASSLMSLSPGQGVYEQYF.

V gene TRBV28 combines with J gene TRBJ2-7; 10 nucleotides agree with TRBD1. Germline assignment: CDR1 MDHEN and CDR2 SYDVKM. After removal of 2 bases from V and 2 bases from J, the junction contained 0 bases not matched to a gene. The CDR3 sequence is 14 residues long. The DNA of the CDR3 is TGTGCCAGCAGTTTAGGGACAGGGGCCTACGAGCAGTACTTC. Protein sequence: CASSLGTGAYEQYF. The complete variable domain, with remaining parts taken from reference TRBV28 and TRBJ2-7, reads DVKVTQSSRYLVKRTGEKVFLECVQDMDHENMFWYRQDPGLGLRLIYFSYDVKMKEKGDIPEGYSVSREKKERFSLILESASTNQTSMYLCASSLGTGAYEQYFGPGTRLTVT.

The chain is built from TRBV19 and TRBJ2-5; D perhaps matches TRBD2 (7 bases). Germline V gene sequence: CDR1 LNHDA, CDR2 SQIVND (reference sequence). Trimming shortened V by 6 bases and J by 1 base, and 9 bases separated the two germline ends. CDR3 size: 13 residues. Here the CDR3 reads CASRAGAQETQYF. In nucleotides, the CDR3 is TGTGCCAGTAGGGCGGGGGCCCAAGAGACCCAGTACTTC. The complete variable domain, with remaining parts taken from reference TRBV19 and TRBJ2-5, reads DGGITQSPKYLFRKEGQNVTLSCEQNLNHDAMYWYRQDPGQGLRLIYYSQIVNDFQKGDIAEGYSVSREKKESFPLTVTSAQKNPTAFYLCASRAGAQETQYFGPGTRLLVL.

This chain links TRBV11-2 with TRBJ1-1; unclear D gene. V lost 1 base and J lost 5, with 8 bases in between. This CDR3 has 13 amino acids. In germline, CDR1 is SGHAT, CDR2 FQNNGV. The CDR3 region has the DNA TGTGCCAGCAGCTTAGTGAAGGAGACTGAAGCTTTCTTT. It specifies CASSLVKETEAFF.

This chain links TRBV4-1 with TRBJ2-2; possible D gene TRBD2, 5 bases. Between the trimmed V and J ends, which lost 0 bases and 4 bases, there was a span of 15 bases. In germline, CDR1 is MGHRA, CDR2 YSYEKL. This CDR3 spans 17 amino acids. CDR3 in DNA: TGCGCCAGCAGCCAAGAAGGCGGCCTCGCGGGCACCGGGGAGCTGTTTTTT. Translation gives CASSQEGGLAGTGELFF.

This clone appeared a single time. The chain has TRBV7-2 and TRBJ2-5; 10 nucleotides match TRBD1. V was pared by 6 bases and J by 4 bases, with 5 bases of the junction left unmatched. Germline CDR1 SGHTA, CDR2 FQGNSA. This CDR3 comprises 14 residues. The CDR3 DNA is TGTGCCAGCAGTTGGGACAGGGGCGGAGAGACCCAGTACTTC. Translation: CASSWDRGGETQYF. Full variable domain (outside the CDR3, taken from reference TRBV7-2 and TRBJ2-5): GAGVSQSPSNKVTEKGKDVELRCDPISGHTALYWYRQSLGQGLEFLIYFQGNSAPDKSGLPSDRFSAERTGGSVSTLTIQRTQQEDSAVYLCASSWDRGGETQYFGPGTRLLVL.

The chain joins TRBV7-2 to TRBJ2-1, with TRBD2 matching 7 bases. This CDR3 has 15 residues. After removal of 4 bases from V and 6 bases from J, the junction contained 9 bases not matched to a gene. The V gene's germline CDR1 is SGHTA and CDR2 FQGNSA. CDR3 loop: CASSSGAGVRNEQFF. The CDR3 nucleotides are TGTGCCAGCAGCTCCGGGGCGGGAGTGCGCAATGAGCAGTTCTTC.

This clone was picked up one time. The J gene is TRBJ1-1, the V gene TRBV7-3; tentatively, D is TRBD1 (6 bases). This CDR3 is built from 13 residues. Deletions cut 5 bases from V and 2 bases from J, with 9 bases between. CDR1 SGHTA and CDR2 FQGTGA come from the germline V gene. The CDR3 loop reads CASSAQGNTEAFF. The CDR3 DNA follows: TGTGCCAGCAGCGCACAGGGTAACACTGAAGCTTTCTTT.

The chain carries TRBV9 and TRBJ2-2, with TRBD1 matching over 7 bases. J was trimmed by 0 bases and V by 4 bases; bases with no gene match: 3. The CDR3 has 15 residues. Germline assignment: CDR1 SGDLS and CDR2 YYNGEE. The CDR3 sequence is CASSPGTANTGELFF. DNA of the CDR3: TGTGCCAGCAGCCCCGGGACAGCGAACACCGGGGAGCTGTTTTTT.

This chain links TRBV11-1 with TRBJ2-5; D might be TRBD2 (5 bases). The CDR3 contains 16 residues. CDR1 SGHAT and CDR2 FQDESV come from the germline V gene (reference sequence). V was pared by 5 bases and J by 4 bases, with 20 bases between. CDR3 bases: TGTGCCAGCAGCCGTAGTCGGACGGGAACCGGAGAGACCCAGTACTTC. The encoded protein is CASSRSRTGTGETQYF.

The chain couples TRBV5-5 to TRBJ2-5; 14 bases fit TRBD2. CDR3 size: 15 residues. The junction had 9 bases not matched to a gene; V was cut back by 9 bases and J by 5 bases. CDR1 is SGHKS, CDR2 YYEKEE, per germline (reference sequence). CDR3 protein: CATGAGLAGAETQYF. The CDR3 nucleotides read TGTGCCACGGGGGCGGGACTAGCGGGAGCCGAGACCCAGTACTTC.

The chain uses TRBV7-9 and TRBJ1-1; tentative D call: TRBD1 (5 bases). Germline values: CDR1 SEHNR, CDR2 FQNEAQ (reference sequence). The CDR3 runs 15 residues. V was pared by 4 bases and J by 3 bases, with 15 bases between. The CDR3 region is CASSWWAGVDTEAFF. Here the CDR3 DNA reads TGTGCCAGCAGCTGGTGGGCGGGGGTGGACACTGAAGCTTTCTTT.

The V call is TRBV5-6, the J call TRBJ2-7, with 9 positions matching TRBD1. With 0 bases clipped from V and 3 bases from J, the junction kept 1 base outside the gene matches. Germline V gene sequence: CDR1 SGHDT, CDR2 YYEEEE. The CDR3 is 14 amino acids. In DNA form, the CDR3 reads TGTGCCAGCAGCTTGGGACAGGGGGTCTACGAGCAGTACTTC. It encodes CASSLGQGVYEQYF.

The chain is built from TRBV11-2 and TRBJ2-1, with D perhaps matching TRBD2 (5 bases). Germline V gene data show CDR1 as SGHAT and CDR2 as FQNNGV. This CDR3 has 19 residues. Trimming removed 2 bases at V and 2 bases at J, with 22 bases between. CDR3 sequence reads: CASSLSAAFLAVPYNEQFF. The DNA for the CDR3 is TGTGCCAGCAGCTTATCGGCAGCTTTTCTAGCTGTCCCCTACAATGAGCAGTTCTTC.

The CDR3 loop reads CASSPVASSGNTIYF. In nucleotides, the CDR3 is TGTGCCAGCTCACCAGTGGCCAGCTCTGGAAACACCATATATTTT. This chain uses TRBV18 with TRBJ1-3; D unclear. Trimming stripped 2 bases from V and 0 bases from J, with 8 bases between. This CDR3 contains 15 residues. Germline assignment: CDR1 KGHSH and CDR2 LQKENI.

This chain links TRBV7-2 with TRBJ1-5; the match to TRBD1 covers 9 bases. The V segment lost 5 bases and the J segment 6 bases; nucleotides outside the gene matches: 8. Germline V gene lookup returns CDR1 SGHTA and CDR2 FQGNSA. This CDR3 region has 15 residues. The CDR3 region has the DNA TGTGCCAGCAGCGAGAGGGGACAGGGAGGTCAGCCCCAGCATTTT. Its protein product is CASSERGQGGQPQHF.

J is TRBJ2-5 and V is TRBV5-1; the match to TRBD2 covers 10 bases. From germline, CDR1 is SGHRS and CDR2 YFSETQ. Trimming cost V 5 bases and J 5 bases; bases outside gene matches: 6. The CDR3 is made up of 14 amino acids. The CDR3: CASRRLAGEETQYF. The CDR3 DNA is TGCGCCAGCAGACGGCTAGCGGGAGAGGAGACCCAGTACTTC.

The DNA of the CDR3 is TGTGCCAGCAGTGAAGGCTCGGGACAGCAAGAGACCCAGTACTTC. Translating it yields CASSEGSGQQETQYF. The V call is TRBV6-1, the J call TRBJ2-5; 7 bases agree with TRBD1. V was clipped by 1 base and J by 2 bases; unmatched bases: 4. Germline V gene sequence: CDR1 MNHNS, CDR2 SASEGT. This CDR3 has 15 residues.

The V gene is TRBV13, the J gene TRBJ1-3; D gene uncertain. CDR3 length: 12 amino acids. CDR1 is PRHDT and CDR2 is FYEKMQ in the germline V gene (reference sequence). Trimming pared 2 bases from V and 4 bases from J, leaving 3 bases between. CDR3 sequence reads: CASSLLGNTIYF. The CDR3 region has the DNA TGTGCCAGCAGCTTACTCGGAAACACCATATATTTT.

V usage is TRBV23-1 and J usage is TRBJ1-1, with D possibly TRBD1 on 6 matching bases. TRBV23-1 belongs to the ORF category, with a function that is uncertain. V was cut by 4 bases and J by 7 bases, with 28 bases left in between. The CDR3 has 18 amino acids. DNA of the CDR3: TGCGCCAGCAGTCCTAAACCGAGCGTCCAGGGGAAGGGAAGTGAAGCTTTCTTT. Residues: CASSPKPSVQGKGSEAFF.

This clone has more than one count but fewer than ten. CDR3 bases: TGTGCCGTGCCCGTGGACAGGCAGCCGCCGGGGCTAGGGGGCTACACCTTC. Translating it yields CAVPVDRQPPGLGGYTF. This sequence joins TRBV10-3 and TRBJ1-2, with TRBD1 identical over 7 bases. The CDR3 sequence is 17 residues long. The germline gives CDR1 ENHRY, CDR2 SYGVKD. Losses at the gene ends were 11 bases for V and 8 bases for J; bases not matched to a gene: 26.

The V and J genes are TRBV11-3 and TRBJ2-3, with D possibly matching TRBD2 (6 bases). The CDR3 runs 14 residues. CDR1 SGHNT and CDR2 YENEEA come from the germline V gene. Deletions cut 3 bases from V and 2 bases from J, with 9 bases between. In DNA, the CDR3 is TGTGCCAGCAGCTTGGAGGGAAACACAGATACGCAGTATTTT. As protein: CASSLEGNTDTQYF.